This T cell receptor (beta chain) was captured by sequencing in a study of blood T cell repertoires in COVID-19. Overall study: The analysed material was cDNA or gDNA that came from T cells, B-cell-depleted T cells, or PBMCs.

Repertoires were generated with immunoSEQ multiplex PCR, while TCRdb's copy carries only in-frame clones and drops some. This table has roughly 180,000 clones, approximately 82% appearing once. The study recruited people aged about 18 to 95 years across 24 US areas. Before being deemed recovered, Cohort 3 donors had two negative PCRs, clearance, or symptom resolution. Trimming cost V 0 bases and J 5 bases; bases outside gene matches: 8. This CDR3 has 16 residues. Germline loops: CDR1 SGHTS, CDR2 YDEGEE. This TCR was recovered from a woman in her forties or fifties who had recovered from COVID-19. The chain is built from TRBV5-8 and TRBJ2-1; 7 positions agree with TRBD2. Sequencing was done on a sample of PBMCs or T cells enriched from blood (not recorded which). The CDR3 is CASSLGRELINNEQFF. DNA for the CDR3: TGTGCCAGCAGCTTGGGGCGGGAGCTCATCAACAATGAGCAGTTCTTC.